This entry describes one T cell receptor beta chain. Only a few counts were recorded for this clonotype. Its antigen remains unidentified. One base away there is no much larger clone; base qualities are not given. Library preparation used 5' RACE. Sequenced on an Illumina HiSeq 2000. Template switching introduced a universal primer binding site; the final cDNA contained a unique molecular identifier, enabling accurate counting of TCR cDNA molecules. Specific primers in the conserved constant-segment region were used to synthesize first-strand cDNA for TCR alpha and beta chains. Each cDNA library was double barcoded, with a SMART-Mk sample barcode plus Illumina barcodes, to control for contamination. TruSeq adapter sequences, together with Illumina sample barcodes, were added in two successive PCR steps. Sequencing of the TCR alpha and beta cDNA libraries was done on the Illumina HiSeq platform using custom primers. For the original study's pipeline: Raw reads were processed with MiGEC to extract unique molecular identifiers, and MiXCR was used to determine CDR3 positions. Recombination models were inferred per individual with the repgenHMM and IGoR tools using an EM algorithm. Shared clonotype analysis was performed with the tcR package in R, normalizing sharing by the product of cloneset sizes. To study raw recombination without the effects of thymic and clonal selection, out-of-frame nonproductive sequences were analyzed. TCRdb ran its own pipeline on the public reads, namely fastp trimming at Q25 and MiXCR clone calling, and kept in-frame beta chains. Each record represents a unique CDR3 protein, reported with the most common genes and DNA among its rows. These V and J calls derive from TCRdb rather than the authors' analysis. Recorded for this sample are about 1.7 million distinct CDR3 sequences; about 30% of them occurred a single time. Of the sample, under 0.35% falls within the top ten clones.

Cut back by 1 base and 0 bases, the V and J ends lie 16 bases apart. The CDR3 spans 17 residues, from the cysteine through the phenylalanine. Only the CDR3 DNA stays, 51 bases, in frame from base 1. CDR1 and CDR2 are read off the germline V gene as LGHNA and YNFKEQ. The record originates from a study of identical twins (dated by TCRdb to 2016 to 2018). About the investigation overall: The study deep-sequenced TCR alpha and beta repertoires from monozygotic twins, unrelated adults of various ages and cord blood to test whether fetal clonotypes persist. To rule out contamination, the twin experiments were replicated at different times with different library preparation protocols.

Only healthy Caucasian donors were included. Beyond this particular receptor, the publication reports: Compared with coincidental sharing between unrelated individuals, out-of-frame TCR alpha sequences shared between twins showed an excess of sequences with low generation probability. Zero-insertion analyses could be partly confounded by invariant T cells such as MAIT and iNKT, though diverse VJ usage argued against such confounding for most clonotypes. Excess twin sharing in beta out-of-frame sequences was weaker because fewer shared sequences lowered the signal-to-noise ratio. Abundant cord blood beta clonotypes had fewer insertions, young adult naive repertoires showed a similar but weaker trend, and memory repertoires showed no such trend. In monozygotic twins, recombination models systematically underestimated out-of-frame TCR alpha sharing, but the models matched the sharing seen between unrelated individuals. Because the same donors could not be followed over many years, the conclusions relied on cross-sectional statistical analysis.

The material sequenced was cord blood. This sequence was found in a newborn girl in good health. Rearrangement joined TRBV4-2 to TRBJ2-7; the D gene remains uncertain. Here is the DNA: TGTGCCAGCAGCCAAGTACCAAAGGCAGGCCCCTCCTACGAGCAGTACTTC. Its protein is CASSQVPKAGPSYEQYF.